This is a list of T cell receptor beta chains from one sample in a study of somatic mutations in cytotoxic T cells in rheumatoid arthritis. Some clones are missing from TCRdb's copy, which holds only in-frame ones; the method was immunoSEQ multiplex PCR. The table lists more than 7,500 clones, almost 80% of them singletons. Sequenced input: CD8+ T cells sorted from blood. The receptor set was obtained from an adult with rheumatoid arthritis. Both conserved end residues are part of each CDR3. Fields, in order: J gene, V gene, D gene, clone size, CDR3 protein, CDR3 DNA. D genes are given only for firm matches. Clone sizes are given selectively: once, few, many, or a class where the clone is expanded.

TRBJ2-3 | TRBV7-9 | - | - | CASSLAHGEDTQYF | TGTGCCAGCAGCTTAGCGCACGGGGAAGATACGCAGTATTTT
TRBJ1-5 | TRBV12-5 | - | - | CASGLGGPNQPQHF | TGTGCTAGTGGTTTGGGGGGCCCCAATCAGCCCCAGCATTTT
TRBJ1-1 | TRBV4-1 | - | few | CASSQRTGNTEAFF | TGCGCCAGCAGCCAGAGGACGGGGAACACTGAAGCTTTCTTT
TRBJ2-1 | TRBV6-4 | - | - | CASSPVGGSGKNEQFF | TGTGCCAGCAGTCCCGTTGGTGGATCGGGGAAGAATGAGCAGTTCTTC
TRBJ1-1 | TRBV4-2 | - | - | CASSQLSHPEAFF | TGTGCCAGCAGCCAACTCTCACACCCCGAGGCTTTCTTT
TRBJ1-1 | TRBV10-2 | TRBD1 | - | CASSESGPGQGAFF | TGCGCCAGCAGTGAGTCCGGACCGGGACAGGGAGCTTTCTTT
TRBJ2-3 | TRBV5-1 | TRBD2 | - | CASSLAGRGVDTQYF | TGCGCCAGCAGCTTGGCCGGGCGGGGGGTTGATACGCAGTATTTT
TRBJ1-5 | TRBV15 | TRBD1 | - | CATSSGQGNQPQHF | TGTGCCACCAGCAGCGGACAGGGGAATCAGCCCCAGCATTTT
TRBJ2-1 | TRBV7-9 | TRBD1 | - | CASSSTGGPNEQFF | TGTGCCAGCAGCTCAACAGGGGGCCCCAATGAGCAGTTCTTC
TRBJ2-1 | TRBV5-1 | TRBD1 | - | CASSFPGTGSSYNEQFF | TGCGCCAGCAGTTTCCCCGGGACAGGGAGCTCCTACAATGAGCAGTTCTTC
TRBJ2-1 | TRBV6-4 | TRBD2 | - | CASSDSGAGGYNEQFF | TGTGCCAGCAGTGACTCTGGAGCGGGGGGCTACAATGAGCAGTTCTTC
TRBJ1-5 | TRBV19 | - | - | CASSIGGARSNQPQHF | TGTGCCAGTAGTATAGGAGGGGCACGTAGCAATCAGCCCCAGCATTTT
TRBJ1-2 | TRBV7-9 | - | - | CASSPPSVNLWDGYTF | TGTGCCAGCAGCCCCCCGTCGGTAAATCTATGGGATGGCTACACCTTC
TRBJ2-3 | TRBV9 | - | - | CASSVAQLGSDTQYF | TGTGCCAGCAGCGTAGCCCAGCTGGGCTCGGATACGCAGTATTTT
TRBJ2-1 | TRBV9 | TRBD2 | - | CASSPRGTSGRVNEQFF | TGTGCCAGCAGCCCCCGAGGGACTAGCGGGAGGGTCAATGAGCAGTTCTTC
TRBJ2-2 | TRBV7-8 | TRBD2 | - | CASSLYAGGNTGELFF | TGTGCCAGCAGCTTATACGCGGGAGGGAACACCGGGGAGCTGTTTTTT
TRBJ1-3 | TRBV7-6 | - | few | CASSTRGNTIYF | TGTGCCAGCAGCACTCGGGGAAACACCATATATTTT
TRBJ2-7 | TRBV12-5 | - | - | CASGPGGLIHEQYF | TGTGCTAGTGGTCCCGGAGGATTAATCCACGAGCAGTACTTC
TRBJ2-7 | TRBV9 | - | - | CASSVATGYEQYF | TGTGCCAGCAGCGTAGCTACGGGATACGAGCAGTACTTC
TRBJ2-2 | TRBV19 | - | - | CASSIGTPGELFF | TGTGCCAGTAGTATAGGTACCCCCGGGGAGCTGTTTTTT
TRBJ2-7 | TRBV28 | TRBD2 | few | CASSPRGGRDYEQYF | TGTGCCAGCAGCCCAAGGGGCGGGAGAGACTACGAGCAGTACTTC
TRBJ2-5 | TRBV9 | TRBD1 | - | CASSATGTGVGETQYF | TGTGCCAGCAGCGCCACCGGGACAGGCGTTGGGGAGACCCAGTACTTC
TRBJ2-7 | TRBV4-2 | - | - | CASSQDGPGYEQYF | TGTGCCAGCAGCCAAGATGGCCCAGGGTACGAGCAGTACTTC
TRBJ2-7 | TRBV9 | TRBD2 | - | CASSVGGGPYEQYF | TGTGCCAGCAGCGTAGGCGGGGGACCCTACGAGCAGTACTTC
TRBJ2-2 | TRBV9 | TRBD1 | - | CASSVGGGANTGELFF | TGTGCCAGCAGCGTAGGAGGGGGCGCGAACACCGGGGAGCTGTTTTTT
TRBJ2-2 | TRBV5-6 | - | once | CASTKGFPNTGELFF | TGTGCCAGCACCAAAGGGTTCCCAAACACCGGGGAGCTGTTTTTT
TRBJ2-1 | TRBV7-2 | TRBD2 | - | CASSHGTSSYNEQFF | TGTGCCAGCAGCCATGGGACTAGCTCCTACAATGAGCAGTTCTTC
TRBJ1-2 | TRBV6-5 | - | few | CASSPHPTLNGYTF | TGTGCCAGCAGTCCTCACCCTACACTGAATGGCTACACCTTC
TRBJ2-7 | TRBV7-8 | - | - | CASTIGNEQYF | TGTGCCAGCACCATAGGTAACGAGCAGTACTTC
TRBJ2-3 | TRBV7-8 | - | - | CASSLERAEADTQYF | TGTGCCAGCAGCTTAGAGAGGGCCGAGGCAGATACGCAGTATTTT
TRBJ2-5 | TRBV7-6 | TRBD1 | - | CASSYSGQGYQETQYF | TGTGCCAGCAGCTATTCGGGACAGGGGTACCAAGAGACCCAGTACTTC
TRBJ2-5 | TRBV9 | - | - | CASSPRNSVGQETQYF | TGTGCCAGCAGCCCACGTAACTCGGTGGGCCAAGAGACCCAGTACTTC
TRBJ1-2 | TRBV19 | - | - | CASSPDSLTYYGYTF | TGTGCCAGTAGTCCGGACAGTTTGACCTACTATGGCTACACCTTC
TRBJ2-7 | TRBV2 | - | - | CASSDKLYEQYF | TGTGCCAGCAGTGATAAACTCTACGAGCAGTACTTC
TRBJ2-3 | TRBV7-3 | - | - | CASSLKGGAGTLTDTQYF | TGTGCCAGCAGCCTAAAGGGGGGGGCGGGAACACTCACAGATACGCAGTATTTT
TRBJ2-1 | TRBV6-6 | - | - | CASRGRQGGYNEQFF | TGTGCCAGCAGGGGGCGACAGGGAGGGTACAATGAGCAGTTCTTC
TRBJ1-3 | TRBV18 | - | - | CASSGGSGGNTIYF | TGTGCCAGCTCAGGAGGATCAGGTGGAAACACCATATATTTT
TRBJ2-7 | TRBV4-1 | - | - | CASSHVGRYYEQYF | TGCGCCAGCAGCCATGTAGGGCGGTACTACGAGCAGTACTTC
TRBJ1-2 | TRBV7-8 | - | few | CASSLVAGPYGYTF | TGTGCCAGCAGCTTAGTGGCAGGGCCCTATGGCTACACCTTC
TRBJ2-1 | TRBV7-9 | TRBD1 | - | CASSLTQGYSYNEQFF | TGTGCCAGCAGCTTAACACAGGGGTATTCCTACAATGAGCAGTTCTTC
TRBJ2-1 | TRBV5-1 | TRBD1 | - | CASSPDRQGYEQFF | TGCGCCAGCAGCCCGGACAGACAGGGCTATGAGCAGTTCTTC
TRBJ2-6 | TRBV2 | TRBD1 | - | CASRHSYPPGARGGANVLTF | TGTGCCAGCCGTCACTCATACCCCCCAGGTGCCAGGGGGGGGGCCAACGTCCTGACTTTC
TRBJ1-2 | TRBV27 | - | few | CASSPDLQGSYGYTF | TGTGCCAGCAGTCCCGACCTTCAGGGGAGCTATGGCTACACCTTC
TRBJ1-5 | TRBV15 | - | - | CATSKGDSNQPQHF | TGTGCCACCAGCAAGGGGGATAGCAATCAGCCCCAGCATTTT
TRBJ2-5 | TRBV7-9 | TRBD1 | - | CASSLVGTGDFLQETQYF | TGTGCCAGCAGCTTAGTGGGGACAGGGGACTTCCTCCAAGAGACCCAGTACTTC
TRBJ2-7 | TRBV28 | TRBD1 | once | CASSAGTGIYEQYF | TGTGCCAGCAGTGCTGGGACAGGGATTTACGAGCAGTACTTC
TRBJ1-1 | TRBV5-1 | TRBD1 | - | CASSLGQTEAFF | TGCGCCAGCAGCCTGGGACAGACTGAAGCTTTCTTT
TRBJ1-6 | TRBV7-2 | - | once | CASSLVPSSYNSPLHF | TGTGCCAGCAGCTTAGTCCCTAGCTCCTATAATTCACCCCTCCACTTT
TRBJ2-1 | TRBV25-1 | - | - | CASSEFNEQFF | TGTGCCAGCAGTGAATTTAATGAGCAGTTCTTC
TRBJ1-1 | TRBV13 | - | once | CASSVSGGMNTEAFF | TGTGCCAGCAGCGTCTCTGGGGGCATGAACACTGAAGCTTTCTTT
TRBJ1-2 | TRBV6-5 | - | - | CASNTDGNYGYTF | TGTGCCAGCAATACAGACGGGAACTATGGCTACACCTTC
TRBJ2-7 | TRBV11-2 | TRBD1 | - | CASSTGVSEQYF | TGTGCCAGCAGCACAGGGGTTAGCGAGCAGTACTTC
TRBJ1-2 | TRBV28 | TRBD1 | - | CASRPERTGVSYGYTF | TGTGCCAGCAGGCCGGAGAGGACAGGGGTGTCCTATGGCTACACCTTC
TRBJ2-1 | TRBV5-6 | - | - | CASSWGTNSYNEQFF | TGTGCCAGCAGCTGGGGGACAAACTCCTACAATGAGCAGTTCTTC
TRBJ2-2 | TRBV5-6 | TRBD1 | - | CASSQGTGGELFF | TGTGCCAGCAGCCAGGGGACAGGCGGGGAGCTGTTTTTT
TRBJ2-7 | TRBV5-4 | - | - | CASSPGTPEQYF | TGTGCCAGCAGCCCCGGGACTCCGGAGCAGTACTTC
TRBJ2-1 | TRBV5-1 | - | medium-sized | CASSSWSPYNEQFF | TGCGCCAGCAGCTCGTGGTCGCCCTACAATGAGCAGTTCTTC
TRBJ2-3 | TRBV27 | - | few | CASSLGGRGDTDTQYF | TGTGCCAGCAGTTTGGGTGGGAGAGGGGACACAGATACGCAGTATTTT
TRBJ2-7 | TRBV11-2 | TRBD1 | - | CASSLGPGQGGYEQYF | TGTGCCAGCAGCTTAGGTCCCGGACAGGGGGGCTACGAGCAGTACTTC